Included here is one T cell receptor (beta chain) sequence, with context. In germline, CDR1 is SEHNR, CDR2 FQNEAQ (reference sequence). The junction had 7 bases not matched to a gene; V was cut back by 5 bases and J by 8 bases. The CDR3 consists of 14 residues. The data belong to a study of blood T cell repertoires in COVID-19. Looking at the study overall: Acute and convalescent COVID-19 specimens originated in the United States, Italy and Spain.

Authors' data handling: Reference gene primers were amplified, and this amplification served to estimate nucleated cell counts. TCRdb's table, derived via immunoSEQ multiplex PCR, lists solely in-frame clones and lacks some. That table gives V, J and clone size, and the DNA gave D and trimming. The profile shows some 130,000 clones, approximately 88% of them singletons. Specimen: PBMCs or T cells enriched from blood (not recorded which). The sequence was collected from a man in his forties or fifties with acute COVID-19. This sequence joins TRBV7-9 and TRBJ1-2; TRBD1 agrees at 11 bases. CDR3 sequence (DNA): TGTGCCAGCAGCATTGGGACAGGGGGGTGGGGCTACACCTTC. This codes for CASSIGTGGWGYTF.